Below are 29 T cell receptor beta chains sequenced from a single sample in a study of beta chain features in type 1 diabetes. Sequencing targeted expressed TCRB transcripts, as all isolated RNA had been reverse transcribed. The protocol was immunoSEQ multiplex PCR, while the TCRdb copy is restricted to in-frame clones and leaves out a portion. Among more than 15,000 clones, 45% to 65% were seen once, and the ten largest hold about 0.42%. Sequencing used stem cell memory CD4+ T cells from blood. The origin of the receptors is a woman aged 18-35 years in good health.

This sequence joins TRBV7-8 and TRBJ2-7; D unresolved. The CDR3 is made up of 16 amino acids. V gave up 3 bases and J gave up 0 bases, with 15 bases separating them. Germline V gene lookup returns CDR1 SGHVS and CDR2 FQNEAQ. The CDR3, as DNA: TGTGCCAGCAGCTTCCGGCGAGTGGGCAGCTCCTACGAGCAGTACTTC. It translates to CASSFRRVGSSYEQYF.

CDR3 sequence (DNA): TGTGCCTGGAGTATGGGACAGGGGGCGAATGAGCAGTACTTC. It specifies CAWSMGQGANEQYF. The J gene is TRBJ2-7, the V gene TRBV30, with TRBD1 identical over 12 bases. CDR1 is GTSNPN, CDR2 SVGIG, per germline (reference sequence). The CDR3 contains 14 residues. Trimming removed 2 bases from V and 7 bases from J; junction bases left unmatched: 6.

The chain is built from TRBV5-1 and TRBJ2-1; D might be TRBD2 (6 bases). Germline CDR1 and CDR2: SGHRS and YFSETQ. This CDR3 region has 15 residues. V was trimmed by 1 base and J by 4 bases, leaving 12 bases between them. CDR3 loop: CASSLSPSEYNEQFF. CDR3 DNA: TGCGCCAGCAGCTTGTCGCCTAGCGAGTACAATGAGCAGTTCTTC. The whole variable domain, remainder taken from reference TRBV5-1 and TRBJ2-1, is KAGVTQTPRYLIKTRGQQVTLSCSPISGHRSVSWYQQTPGQGLQFLFEYFSETQRNKGNFPGRFSGRQFSNSRSEMNVSTLELGDSALYLCASSLSPSEYNEQFFGPGTRLTVL.

The chain uses TRBV18 and TRBJ1-5; 9 bases match TRBD1. The germline CDR1 and CDR2 sequences are KGHSH and LQKENI. CDR3 length equals 15 residues. V dropped 6 bases and J dropped 5; count of bases not matched to a gene: 8. In DNA form, the CDR3 reads TGTGCCAGCTCTCCCAGGACAGGGGTGGATCAGCCCCAGCATTTT. Encoded protein: CASSPRTGVDQPQHF.

The chain is built from TRBV5-5 and TRBJ2-5; no clear D gene. The germline V gene encodes CDR1 SGHKS and CDR2 YYEKEE (reference sequence). Trimming took 0 bases from V and 4 from J, leaving 7 bases between them. The length of the CDR3 is 13 residues. CDR3 loop: CASSLAPLETQYF. As DNA, the CDR3 is TGTGCCAGCAGCTTGGCCCCTTTAGAGACCCAGTACTTC.

This clone has a handful of counts. The chain links TRBV18 to TRBJ2-3; D may be TRBD1 (5 bases). CDR3 size: 15 residues. Germline V gene lookup returns CDR1 KGHSH and CDR2 LQKENI. The V end lost 2 bases, the J end lost 0 bases, and 9 bases lay between the germline ends. The CDR3 coding sequence is TGTGCCAGCTCACCAGGGGCAGGGAGCACAGATACGCAGTATTTT. Its protein is CASSPGAGSTDTQYF.

The J gene is TRBJ1-5, the V gene TRBV5-8; tentative D call: TRBD1 (5 bases). Germline CDR1 is SGHTS and CDR2 is YDEGEE. The V end lost 0 bases, the J end lost 2 bases, and 9 bases lay between the germline ends. This CDR3 is built from 15 residues. The CDR3 loop is CASSLGQTGNQPQHF. The CDR3, as DNA: TGTGCCAGCAGCTTGGGCCAGACAGGCAATCAGCCCCAGCATTTT.

This chain links TRBV19 with TRBJ2-7, with 7 bases that match TRBD1. J lost 0 bases, V lost 4 bases, and 15 bases had no gene match. The CDR3 loop spans 18 amino acids. The germline V gene has CDR1 LNHDA and CDR2 SQIVND (reference sequence). The CDR3 region is CASSTSVARDRSSYEQYF. The CDR3 DNA reads TGTGCCAGTAGTACCTCCGTCGCCCGGGACAGAAGCTCCTACGAGCAGTACTTC.

The sample holds a few counts of this clone. The rearrangement joins TRBV19 to TRBJ2-5, with D tentatively TRBD2 (5 bases). Between the trimmed V and J ends, which lost 5 bases and 0 bases, there was a span of 10 bases. This CDR3 comprises 14 residues. CDR1 is LNHDA and CDR2 is SQIVND in the germline V gene (reference sequence). CDR3 sequence: CASSLGLYQETQYF. As DNA, the CDR3 is TGTGCCAGTAGTCTCGGACTTTACCAAGAGACCCAGTACTTC.

The chain has TRBV9 and TRBJ2-5, with TRBD1 as a possible D gene (5 bases). The CDR3 loop spans 13 amino acids. V was clipped by 1 base and J by 4 bases, with 8 bases between them. Germline V gives CDR1 SGDLS, CDR2 YYNGEE. CDR3 bases: TGTGCCAGCAGCGTACAGGGAACAGAGACCCAGTACTTC. Translated: CASSVQGTETQYF.

J is TRBJ2-7 and V is TRBV12-2; the table calls TRBD2, which could not be checked here. TRBV12-2 is a listed pseudogene. The CDR3 consists of 18 residues. CDR3 nucleotides: TGTGCAAGTCGCTTCCCAAGACTAGCGGAGGGTGTCCGCTACGAGCAGTACTTC. Amino acid sequence: CASRFPRLAEGVRYEQYF.

The V gene is TRBV10-3, the J gene TRBJ2-1; 16 bases map to TRBD2. J lost 7 bases, V lost 6 bases, and 15 bases had no gene match. The CDR3 spans 19 residues. Germline CDR1 is ENHRY and CDR2 is SYGVKD. CDR3 loop: CAIRRMIGTSGGAENEQFF. DNA of the CDR3: TGTGCCATCAGGAGAATGATCGGGACTAGCGGGGGGGCCGAGAATGAGCAGTTCTTC.

This clone was detected only once. V usage is TRBV25-1 and J usage is TRBJ1-4, with 8 bases fitting TRBD1. The V gene's germline CDR1 is MGHDK and CDR2 SYGVNS. The CDR3 is 14 residues long. J was trimmed by 5 bases and V by 6 bases; bases with no gene match: 5. CDR3 coding DNA: TGTGCCAGCAGACCGACAGGGGCGAATGAAAAACTGTTTTTT. Translation gives CASRPTGANEKLFF.

This sequence joins TRBV29-1 and TRBJ1-1; D may be TRBD1 (6 bases). This CDR3 comprises 13 residues. CDR1 is SQVTM and CDR2 is ANQGSEA in the germline V gene. Deletions cut 4 bases from V and 1 base from J, with 10 bases between. CDR3 residues: CSVGNRENTEAFF. CDR3 DNA: TGCAGCGTTGGAAACAGGGAGAACACTGAAGCTTTCTTT.

The gene calls are TRBV11-1 and TRBJ2-7, with D unclear. Germline CDR1 SGHAT, CDR2 FQDESV (reference sequence). CDR3 size: 13 residues. V was pared by 5 bases and J by 1 base, with 9 bases between. The CDR3 loop reads CASSQDGSYEQYF. The CDR3, as DNA: TGTGCCAGCAGCCAAGACGGGTCCTACGAGCAGTACTTC.

This clone was found a few times. The chain joins TRBV7-3 to TRBJ1-5; 8 bases are a match to TRBD1. This CDR3 comprises 13 residues. The V segment lost 2 bases and the J segment 7 bases; nucleotides outside the gene matches: 1. Germline CDR1 reads SGHTA; CDR2 reads FQGTGA. The CDR3 sequence: CASSLGQGQPQHF. As DNA, the CDR3 is TGTGCCAGCAGCTTAGGACAGGGCCAGCCCCAGCATTTT.

This clone was detected only once. This chain joins TRBV30 and TRBJ2-3; a weak D match, TRBD2 (6 bases). This CDR3 contains 14 residues. Germline loops: CDR1 GTSNPN, CDR2 SVGIG (reference sequence). V shed 3 bases and J shed 2 bases, with 12 bases lying between them. CDR3: CAWRVGGFTDTQYF. The CDR3 bases are TGTGCCTGGAGAGTGGGGGGTTTCACAGATACGCAGTATTTT.

This clone has just a few counts. The gene calls are TRBV27 and TRBJ1-5, with 8 nucleotides matching TRBD1. CDR1 MNHEY and CDR2 SMNVEV come from the germline V gene (reference sequence). After removal of 6 bases from V and 6 bases from J, the junction contained 10 bases not matched to a gene. This CDR3 has 15 residues. CDR3 sequence (DNA): TGTGCCAGCAGCCAGGGGGCGGAAGTGCGTCAGCCCCAGCATTTT. Protein product: CASSQGAEVRQPQHF.

V gene TRBV15 combines with J gene TRBJ2-2, with 10 bases that match TRBD2. The V segment lost 6 bases and the J segment 2 bases; nucleotides outside the gene matches: 3. CDR1 is LNHNV and CDR2 is YYDKDF in the germline V gene (reference sequence). The CDR3 spans 15 residues. The CDR3 DNA sequence: TGTGCCACCAGTACACTAGCGGGAAACACCGGGGAGCTGTTTTTT. It codes for CATSTLAGNTGELFF.

The rearrangement links TRBV13 to TRBJ2-6, with 11 bases fitting TRBD2. J was trimmed by 0 bases and V by 5 bases; bases with no gene match: 6. This CDR3 has 18 amino acids. CDR1 is PRHDT and CDR2 is FYEKMQ in the germline V gene (reference sequence). DNA for the CDR3: TGTGCCAGCAGCCTGGGACTAGCGGTTATCTCTGGGGCCAACGTCCTGACTTTC. Its protein is CASSLGLAVISGANVLTF.

The rearrangement uses TRBV4-1 and TRBJ1-2; D is possibly TRBD1 (6 bases). The germline V gene encodes CDR1 MGHRA and CDR2 YSYEKL. Trimming removed 4 bases from V and 5 bases from J, with 11 bases in between. This CDR3 has 13 residues. CDR3 protein: CASSLEGGYGYTF. CDR3 sequence (DNA): TGCGCCAGCAGCCTAGAGGGGGGGTATGGCTACACCTTC.

V is TRBV6-5 and J is TRBJ1-5; D is possibly TRBD1 (5 bases). The V gene's germline CDR1 is MNHEY and CDR2 SVGAGI. Trimming stripped 5 bases from V and 6 bases from J, with 11 bases between. The CDR3 loop spans 13 amino acids. The CDR3 here is CASSDGGTQPQHF. CDR3 DNA sequence: TGTGCCAGCAGTGACGGGGGGACTCAGCCCCAGCATTTT.

The chain uses TRBV10-3 and TRBJ1-1; TRBD1 aligns across 7 bases. Germline V CDR1 and CDR2: ENHRY, SYGVKD. The CDR3 length is 14 residues. J was trimmed by 0 bases and V by 10 bases; bases with no gene match: 8. The CDR3 DNA is TGTGCCAGCAAGGGGGCGCGGGTGAACACTGAAGCTTTCTTT. Translated: CASKGARVNTEAFF.

The gene calls are TRBV5-1 and TRBJ2-3, with 11 bases lining up with TRBD2. With V trimmed by 4 bases and J by 0 bases, 4 bases remained unmatched. CDR1 and CDR2 from the germline V gene are SGHRS and YFSETQ. The CDR3 spans 16 residues. The CDR3 nucleotides are TGCGCCAGCAGCCCGGGACTAGCGGAAAGCACAGATACGCAGTATTTT. Its protein is CASSPGLAESTDTQYF.

A single count supports this clone. This sequence joins TRBV6-1 and TRBJ1-2; D is undetermined. The CDR3 totals 14 residues. Germline CDR1 reads MNHNS; CDR2 reads SASEGT. Deletions cut 6 bases from V and 8 bases from J, with 19 bases between. The CDR3 sequence is CASRLRGLLDGYTF. The CDR3 DNA reads as TGTGCCAGCAGGCTTAGAGGGCTTCTCGACGGCTACACCTTC.

V gene TRBV9 combines with J gene TRBJ2-1; TRBD2 is a possible D gene (7 bases). The CDR3 runs 17 residues. V lost 0 bases to trimming and J lost 2 bases, with 15 bases between them. CDR1 and CDR2 (germline): SGDLS, YYNGEE. CDR3 in amino acids: CASSVGGGRVAYNEQFF. In DNA form, the CDR3 reads TGTGCCAGCAGCGTAGGAGGGGGGAGGGTCGCCTACAATGAGCAGTTCTTC.

A few counts support this clone. The chain couples TRBV30 to TRBJ1-1, with D maybe TRBD1 (5 bases). Per the germline V gene, CDR1 is GTSNPN and CDR2 is SVGIG (reference sequence). V lost 3 bases, J lost 7 bases, and 18 bases lay in between. The CDR3 totals 14 residues. CDR3 sequence reads: CAWSHLGTVGEAFF. The CDR3, as DNA: TGTGCCTGGAGCCACTTAGGGACTGTTGGTGAAGCTTTCTTT.

The V and J genes are TRBV19 and TRBJ2-1; 10 bases are shared with TRBD1. V shed 4 bases, J shed 10 bases, and the junction held 13 bases outside the gene matches. Germline-derived CDR1 and CDR2 are LNHDA and SQIVND (reference sequence). CDR3 length: 16 residues. This CDR3 reads CASSTPGTGVKVEQFF. The CDR3 DNA reads as TGTGCCAGTAGTACCCCCGGGACAGGGGTAAAGGTCGAGCAGTTCTTC.

Relative to its sample, this clone is medium-sized (0.01 to 0.1%). The V gene is TRBV30, the J gene TRBJ2-5; no reliable D call. Per the germline V gene, CDR1 is GTSNPN and CDR2 is SVGIG (reference sequence). The ends were cut back, 1 base at V and 5 bases at J, with 8 bases in the middle. This CDR3 has 12 amino acids. Here the CDR3 DNA reads TGTGCCTGGAGTGCTTTCAGGGAGACCCAGTACTTC. Translation: CAWSAFRETQYF. The entire variable domain, with the rest obtained from reference TRBV30 and TRBJ2-5, is as follows: SQTIHQWPATLVQPVGSPLSLECTVEGTSNPNLYWYRQAAGRGLQLLFYSVGIGQISSEVPQNLSASRPQDRQFILSSKKLLLSDSGFYLCAWSAFRETQYFGPGTRLLVL.